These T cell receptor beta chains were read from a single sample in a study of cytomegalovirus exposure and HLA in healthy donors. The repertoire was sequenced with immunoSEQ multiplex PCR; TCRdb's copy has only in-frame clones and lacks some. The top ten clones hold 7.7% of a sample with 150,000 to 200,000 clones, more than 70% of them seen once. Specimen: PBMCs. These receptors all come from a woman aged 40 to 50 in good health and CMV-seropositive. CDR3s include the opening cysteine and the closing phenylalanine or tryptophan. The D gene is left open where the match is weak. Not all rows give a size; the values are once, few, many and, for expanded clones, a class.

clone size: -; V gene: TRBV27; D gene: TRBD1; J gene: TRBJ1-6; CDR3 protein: CASSLDRGNSPLHF; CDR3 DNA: TGTGCCAGCAGTTTAGACAGGGGAAATTCACCCCTCCACTTT
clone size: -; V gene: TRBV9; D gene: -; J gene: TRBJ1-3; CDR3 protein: CASSPRVSLGGNTIYF; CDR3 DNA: TGTGCCAGCAGCCCCAGGGTTAGCCTAGGTGGAAACACCATATATTTT
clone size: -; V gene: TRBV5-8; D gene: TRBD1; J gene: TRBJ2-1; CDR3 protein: CASSWGQATHNEQFF; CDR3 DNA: TGTGCCAGCAGCTGGGGACAGGCCACTCACAATGAGCAGTTCTTC
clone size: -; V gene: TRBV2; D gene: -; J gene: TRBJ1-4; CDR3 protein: CASSPGRAGMGEKLFF; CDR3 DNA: TGTGCCAGCAGTCCGGGCCGGGCAGGGATGGGTGAAAAACTGTTTTTT
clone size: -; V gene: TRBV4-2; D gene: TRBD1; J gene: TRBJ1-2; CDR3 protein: CASSQDLNRGPSNYGYTF; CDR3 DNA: TGTGCCAGCAGCCAAGATCTTAACAGGGGGCCTTCTAACTATGGCTACACCTTC
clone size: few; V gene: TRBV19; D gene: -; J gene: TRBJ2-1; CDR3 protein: CASSIVSDYNEQFF; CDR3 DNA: TGTGCCAGTAGTATAGTGAGCGACTACAATGAGCAGTTCTTC
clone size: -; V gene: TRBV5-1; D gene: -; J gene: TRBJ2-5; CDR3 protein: CASSWTANQETQYF; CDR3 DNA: TGCGCCAGCAGCTGGACAGCCAACCAAGAGACCCAGTACTTC
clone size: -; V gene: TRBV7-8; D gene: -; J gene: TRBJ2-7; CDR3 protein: CASSLRAVYEQYF; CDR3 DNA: TGTGCCAGCAGCCTGCGGGCGGTCTACGAGCAGTACTTC
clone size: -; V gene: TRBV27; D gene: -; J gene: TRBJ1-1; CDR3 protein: CASSLYGGTEAFF; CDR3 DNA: TGTGCCAGCAGTTTATACGGGGGCACTGAAGCTTTCTTT
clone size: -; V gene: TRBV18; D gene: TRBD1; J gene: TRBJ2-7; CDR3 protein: CASSSYGTGSYEQYF; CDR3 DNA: TGTGCCAGCTCATCGTACGGGACAGGCTCCTACGAGCAGTACTTC
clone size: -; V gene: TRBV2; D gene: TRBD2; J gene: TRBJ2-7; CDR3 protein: CASRAREGHSYEQYF; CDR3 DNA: TGTGCCAGCCGGGCCCGGGAGGGCCATAGTTACGAGCAGTACTTC
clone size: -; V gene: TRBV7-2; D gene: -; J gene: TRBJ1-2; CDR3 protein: CASSSTSPRGDGYTF; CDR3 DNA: TGTGCCAGCAGCTCAACCTCCCCAAGGGGTGATGGCTACACCTTC
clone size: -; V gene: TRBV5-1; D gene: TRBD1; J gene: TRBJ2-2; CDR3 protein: CASSLIQGAAGELFF; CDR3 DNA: TGCGCCAGCAGCTTGATCCAGGGGGCTGCGGGGGAGCTGTTTTTT
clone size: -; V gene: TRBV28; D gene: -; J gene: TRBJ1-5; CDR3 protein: CATLEGGGDVSNQPQHF; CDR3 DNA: TGTGCCACCTTAGAGGGAGGCGGGGATGTGAGCAATCAGCCCCAGCATTTT
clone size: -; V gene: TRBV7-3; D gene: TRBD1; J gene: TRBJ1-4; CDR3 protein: CASSPTGGTGPNEKLFF; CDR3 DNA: TGTGCCAGCAGCCCCACCGGGGGGACAGGGCCGAATGAAAAACTGTTTTTT
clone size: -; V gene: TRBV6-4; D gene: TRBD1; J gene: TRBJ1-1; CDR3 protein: CARDQGQTNTEAFF; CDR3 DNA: TGTGCCAGAGACCAGGGACAGACGAACACTGAAGCTTTCTTT
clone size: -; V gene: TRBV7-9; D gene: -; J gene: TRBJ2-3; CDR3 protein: CASRSIQVTDTQYF; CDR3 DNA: TGTGCCAGCAGGTCCATACAGGTGACAGATACGCAGTATTTT
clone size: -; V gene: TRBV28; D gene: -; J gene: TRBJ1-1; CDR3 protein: CASSFRGTLTEAFF; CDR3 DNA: TGTGCCAGCAGTTTTCGGGGGACGCTCACTGAAGCTTTCTTT
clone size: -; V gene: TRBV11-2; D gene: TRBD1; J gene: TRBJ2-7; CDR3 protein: CASSSPPGTGFYEQYF; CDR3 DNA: TGTGCCAGCAGCTCCCCCCCCGGGACAGGGTTCTACGAGCAGTACTTC
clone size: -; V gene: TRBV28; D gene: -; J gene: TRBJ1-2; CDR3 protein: CASSLGQGYGYTF; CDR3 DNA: TGTGCCAGCAGTTTAGGTCAGGGTTATGGCTACACCTTC
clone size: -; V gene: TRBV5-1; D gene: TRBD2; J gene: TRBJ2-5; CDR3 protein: CASSLGTSGETQYF; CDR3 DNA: TGCGCCAGCAGCTTGGGGACTAGCGGAGAGACCCAGTACTTC
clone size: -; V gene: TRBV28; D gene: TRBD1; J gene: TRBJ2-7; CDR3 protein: CASSLDRGGGRTYEQYF; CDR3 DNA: TGTGCCAGCAGCCTGGACAGGGGAGGCGGGAGAACCTACGAGCAGTACTTC
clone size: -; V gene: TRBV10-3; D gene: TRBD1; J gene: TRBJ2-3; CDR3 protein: CAISRQGAMTDTQYF; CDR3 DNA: TGTGCCATCAGCAGACAGGGGGCAATGACAGATACGCAGTATTTT
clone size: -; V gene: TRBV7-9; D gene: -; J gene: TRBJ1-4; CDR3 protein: CASSPPGRVGEKLFF; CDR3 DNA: TGTGCCAGCAGCCCCCCGGGGAGAGTCGGTGAAAAACTGTTTTTT
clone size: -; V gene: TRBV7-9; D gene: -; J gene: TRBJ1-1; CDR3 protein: CASSLKGEHTEAFF; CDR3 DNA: TGTGCCAGCAGCTTAAAGGGGGAACACACTGAAGCTTTCTTT
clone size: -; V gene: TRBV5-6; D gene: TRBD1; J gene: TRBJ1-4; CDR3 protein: CASETLMTGSNEKLFF; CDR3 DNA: TGTGCCAGCGAGACCCTCATGACAGGGAGTAATGAAAAACTGTTTTTT
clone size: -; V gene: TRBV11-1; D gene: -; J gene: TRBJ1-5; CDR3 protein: CASSPDRSNQPQHF; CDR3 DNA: TGTGCCAGCAGCCCGGACAGAAGTAATCAGCCCCAGCATTTT
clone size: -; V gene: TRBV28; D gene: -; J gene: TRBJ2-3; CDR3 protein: CASMTSTDTQYF; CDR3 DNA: TGTGCCAGCATGACTAGCACAGATACGCAGTATTTT